Shown below are 25 T cell receptor beta chains from a single sample sequenced in a study of molecular identifiers for immune sequencing clone quantification. Using its own MiXCR run on the PCR reads, TCRdb lists one record per CDR3 protein. Of around 460,000 distinct CDR3 sequences listed, over 20% are singletons. The specimen was naive CD8+ T cells from blood, with Jurkat cell RNA spiked in. Subset: FACS-sorted CD8+CD4-CCR7+CD45RA+ naive T cells. These receptors originate from a human donor in good health. Some libraries in this study had Jurkat cell RNA spiked in.

In this sample, this clonotype turned up a few times. CDR3 sequence reads: CASSPTGDRFMNTEAFF. The CDR3 DNA reads as TGTGCCAGCAGCCCCACCGGGGACAGGTTCATGAACACTGAAGCTTTCTTT. The chain combines TRBV3-1 with TRBJ1-1; 8 nucleotides agree with TRBD1. Germline values: CDR1 LGHDT, CDR2 YNNKEL (reference sequence). This CDR3 has 17 residues. V shed 4 bases and J 0 bases; nucleotides not matched to a gene: 10. The variable domain in full, with the rest retrieved from reference TRBV3-1 and TRBJ1-1, is DTAVSQTPKYLVTQMGNDKSIKCEQNLGHDTMYWYKQDSKKFLKIMFSYNNKELIINETVPNRFSPKSPDKAHLNLHINSLELGDSAVYFCASSPTGDRFMNTEAFFGQGTRLTVV.

This clonotype was counted many times. The chain links TRBV7-9 to TRBJ2-5, with D perhaps being TRBD1 or TRBD2 (5 bases each). The CDR3 totals 17 residues. Germline values: CDR1 SEHNR, CDR2 FQNEAQ (reference sequence). V was clipped by 3 bases and J by 4 bases, with 21 bases between them. The CDR3 DNA follows: TGTGCCAGCAGCTTGGGCGTCGGGACCCGTGACCGAGAGACCCAGTACTTC. Protein sequence: CASSLGVGTRDRETQYF. Complete variable domain (other parts from reference TRBV7-9 and TRBJ2-5): DTGVSQNPRHKITKRGQNVTFRCDPISEHNRLYWYRQTLGQGPEFLTYFQNEAQLEKSRLLSDRFSAERPKGSFSTLEIQRTEQGDSAMYLCASSLGVGTRDRETQYFGPGTRLLVL.

The gene calls are TRBV7-3 and TRBJ1-2, with D tentatively TRBD1 (5 bases). Trimming removed 4 bases at V and 6 bases at J, with 12 bases between. CDR1 is SGHTA, CDR2 FQGTGA, per germline. The CDR3 loop spans 13 amino acids. CDR3 residues: CASSSLGGDGYTF. CDR3 in DNA: TGTGCCAGCAGCTCTCTAGGAGGGGATGGCTACACCTTC.

Ten or more counts support this clonotype. This chain connects TRBV29-1 to TRBJ1-1; weak D call: TRBD1 (6 bases). Germline values: CDR1 SQVTM, CDR2 ANQGSEA. The CDR3 has 12 residues. V gave up 2 bases and J gave up 11 bases, with 15 bases separating them. CDR3 loop: CSVETQGLAAFF. CDR3 sequence (DNA): TGCAGCGTTGAAACGCAGGGGTTGGCGGCTTTCTTT. Full variable domain (missing parts from reference TRBV29-1 and TRBJ1-1): SAVISQKPSRDICQRGTSLTIQCQVDSQVTMMFWYRQQPGQSLTLIATANQGSEATYESGFVIDKFPISRPNLTFSTLTVSNMSPEDSSIYLCSVETQGLAAFFGQGTRLTVV.

This clonotype was seen a few times. V gene TRBV9 combines with J gene TRBJ1-5, with 11 nucleotides matching TRBD1. The CDR3 length is 14 residues. J gave up 13 bases and V 10 bases, and 16 bases lay outside the gene matches. Germline lookup yields CDR1 SGDLS and CDR2 YYNGEE. CDR3 loop: CAPKPGQGAKQQHF. For the CDR3, the DNA is TGTGCCCCCAAGCCCGGACAGGGGGCGAAACAACAGCATTTT.

The chain links TRBV11-2 to TRBJ1-1; no reliable D call. Germline loops: CDR1 SGHAT, CDR2 FQNNGV. The ends were cut back, 2 bases at V and 3 bases at J, with 13 bases in the middle. The CDR3 is 15 residues long. DNA for the CDR3: TGTGCCAGCAGCTTAAGGAGGGTCCCTTACACTGAAGCTTTCTTT. The encoded protein is CASSLRRVPYTEAFF.

Details on this clonotype: One end of the junction varies from germline; a read error may be responsible. V usage is TRBV4-1 and J usage is TRBJ1-6; a possible D gene is TRBD1 (6 bases). Germline values: CDR1 MGHRA, CDR2 YSYEKL. The CDR3 is made up of 17 amino acids. The CDR3 region is CSSSQAGGRSYNSPLHF. For the CDR3, the DNA is TGCTCCAGCAGCCAAGCCGGGGGGCGCTCCTATAATTCACCCCTCCACTTT.

On this clonotype itself: Being one base from a much bigger clone, this may be a read error. This chain uses TRBV5-5 with TRBJ1-1; tentative D call: TRBD1 (6 bases). CDR3 size: 13 residues. Germline CDR1 SGHKS, CDR2 YYEKEE (reference sequence). Written as DNA, the CDR3 is TGTGTCAGCAGCCAGACAGGAGACACTGAAGCTTTCTTT. The encoded protein is CVSSQTGDTEAFF.

This clonotype was detected a few times. V usage is TRBV4-3 and J usage is TRBJ2-2, with D perhaps matching TRBD1 (5 bases). The germline V gene encodes CDR1 LGHNA and CDR2 YSLEER. Trimming stripped 0 bases from V and 4 bases from J, with 12 bases between. This CDR3 is 16 amino acids long. The CDR3: CASSQDYETATGELFF. The CDR3 coding sequence is TGCGCCAGCAGCCAAGATTACGAGACAGCCACCGGGGAGCTGTTTTTT.

The V gene is TRBV11-2, the J gene TRBJ2-1; no clear D. Germline V lookup: CDR1 SGHAT, CDR2 FQNNGV. Deletions cut 3 bases from V and 4 bases from J, with 13 bases between. CDR3 length equals 15 residues. The CDR3 DNA reads as TGTGCCAGCAGCTTGACCCCCGAAGGGTACAATGAGCAGTTCTTC. Protein sequence: CASSLTPEGYNEQFF. Supplemented by reference TRBV11-2 and TRBJ2-1, the full variable domain reads EAGVAQSPRYKIIEKRQSVAFWCNPISGHATLYWYQQILGQGPKLLIQFQNNGVVDDSQLPKDRFSAERLKGVDSTLKIQPAKLEDSAVYLCASSLTPEGYNEQFFGPGTRLTVL.

At least ten counts were recorded for this clonotype. This rearrangement joins TRBV7-6 to TRBJ2-7, with TRBD2 matching 9 bases. CDR3 length equals 15 residues. After removal of 5 bases from V and 2 bases from J, the junction contained 7 bases not matched to a gene. The germline gives CDR1 SGHVS, CDR2 FNYEAQ. The CDR3 reads CASSPVLAGTYEQYF. Written as DNA, the CDR3 is TGTGCCAGCAGCCCGGTCCTAGCGGGAACCTACGAGCAGTACTTC.

In this sample, this clonotype turned up many times. This rearrangement joins TRBV7-9 to TRBJ1-5; D perhaps matches TRBD1 (6 bases). Per germline, CDR1 SEHNR and CDR2 FQNEAQ (reference sequence). CDR3 length: 14 residues. V shed 3 bases and J shed 4 bases, with 10 bases lying between them. The CDR3 sequence is CASSFPGVNQPQHF. In DNA form, the CDR3 reads TGTGCCAGCAGCTTTCCAGGGGTTAATCAGCCCCAGCATTTT.

This rearrangement joins TRBV5-1 to TRBJ2-7; 12 bases match TRBD2. After removal of 1 base from V and 5 bases from J, the junction contained 7 bases not matched to a gene. The germline gives CDR1 SGHRS, CDR2 YFSETQ. This CDR3 region has 16 residues. The CDR3 DNA sequence: TGCGCCAGCAGCTTGAAGACTAGCGGGAGAGAGGACGAGCAGTACTTC. This gives the protein CASSLKTSGREDEQYF.

This clonotype showed up many times. The chain carries TRBV7-2 and TRBJ2-3; D is uncertain. CDR1 is SGHTA and CDR2 is FQGNSA in the germline V gene. CDR3 size: 13 residues. Trimming stripped 1 base from V and 4 bases from J, with 6 bases between. The CDR3 coding sequence is TGTGCCAGCAGCTTAGATAACCCAGATACGCAGTATTTT. Translating it yields CASSLDNPDTQYF.

The chain employs TRBV7-9 and TRBJ2-2, with 7 nucleotides matching TRBD1. V lost 5 bases to trimming and J lost 7 bases; unmatched junction nucleotides: 19. CDR3 length equals 18 residues. Germline V gene data show CDR1 as SEHNR and CDR2 as FQNEAQ (reference sequence). The CDR3 bases are TGTGCCAGCAGCACGACCGCCGGGACAGCGAAATGGCTCGGGGAGCTGTTTTTT. It codes for CASSTTAGTAKWLGELFF. Supplemented by reference TRBV7-9 and TRBJ2-2, the full variable domain reads DTGVSQNPRHKITKRGQNVTFRCDPISEHNRLYWYRQTLGQGPEFLTYFQNEAQLEKSRLLSDRFSAERPKGSFSTLEIQRTEQGDSAMYLCASSTTAGTAKWLGELFFGEGSRLTVL.

Of note for this clonotype: This may be a read error, as it is one base from a much larger clone. This chain connects TRBV12-3 or TRBV12-4 to TRBJ2-4, with 8 bases lining up with TRBD2. This CDR3 contains 15 residues. In nucleotides, the CDR3 is TGTGCCAGCAGTTATAGCGGGATTACCAAAAACGTTCAGTACTTC. Translation: CASSYSGITKNVQYF.

This clonotype was seen a few times. The rearrangement joins TRBV18 to TRBJ1-1, with D perhaps matching TRBD1 (6 bases). V was trimmed by 2 bases and J by 0 bases, leaving 13 bases between them. CDR3 length: 16 residues. Germline loops: CDR1 KGHSH, CDR2 LQKENI. CDR3 loop: CASSPDSDRLNTEAFF. The CDR3 DNA sequence: TGTGCCAGCTCACCAGACTCGGACAGACTGAACACTGAAGCTTTCTTT. Supplemented by reference TRBV18 and TRBJ1-1, the full variable domain reads NAGVMQNPRHLVRRRGQEARLRCSPMKGHSHVYWYRQLPEEGLKFMVYLQKENIIDESGMPKERFSAEFPKEGPSILRIQQVVRGDSAAYFCASSPDSDRLNTEAFFGQGTRLTVV.

Comment on this clonotype: Germline and junction disagree at one end, which may indicate a read error. The chain recombines TRBV5-3 with TRBJ1-1; 7 nucleotides align to TRBD1. TRBV5-3 is designated an ORF whose function remains uncertain. The CDR3 loop spans 15 amino acids. CDR3 in amino acids: CASSLAGGMNTEALF. The CDR3 DNA follows: TGTGCCAGCAGCTTGGCAGGGGGGATGAACACTGAAGCTCTCTTT.

There are a few counts of this clonotype. The rearrangement links TRBV2 to TRBJ2-1; 9 bases are a match to TRBD2. The J segment lost 4 bases and the V segment lost 3 bases, leaving 4 bases of the junction unmatched. Germline CDR1 and CDR2: SNHLY and FYNNEI. This CDR3 region has 15 residues. The CDR3 loop is CASSEVAGAYNEQFF. The CDR3, as DNA: TGTGCCAGCAGTGAGGTAGCGGGAGCGTACAATGAGCAGTTCTTC. The entire variable domain, with the rest obtained from reference TRBV2 and TRBJ2-1, is as follows: EPEVTQTPSHQVTQMGQEVILRCVPISNHLYFYWYRQILGQKVEFLVSFYNNEISEKSEIFDDQFSVERPDGSNFTLKIRSTKLEDSAMYFCASSEVAGAYNEQFFGPGTRLTVL.

This clonotype was seen ten or more times. The CDR3 loop is CASSSRLAAIANEQFF. CDR3 nucleotides: TGTGCCAGCAGTTCCAGACTAGCGGCCATAGCCAATGAGCAGTTCTTC. This chain joins TRBV28 and TRBJ2-1; 9 bases align to TRBD2. V was clipped by 4 bases and J by 6 bases; unmatched bases: 10. The germline CDR1 and CDR2 sequences are MDHEN and SYDVKM. The CDR3 loop spans 16 amino acids.

The V gene is TRBV12-3 or TRBV12-4, the J gene TRBJ2-1; 8 bases match TRBD2. Trimming removed 8 bases from V and 13 bases from J; junction bases left unmatched: 7. The CDR3 totals 11 residues. The chain's CDR3 is CASYQRGRQFF. CDR3 bases: TGTGCCAGCTATCAGCGGGGGCGTCAGTTCTTC.

This clonotype was found many times. V usage is TRBV7-2 and J usage is TRBJ2-3; the D gene is possibly TRBD2 (6 bases). V lost 3 bases, J lost 2 bases, and 12 bases lay in between. The CDR3 is 15 residues long. Germline CDR1 is SGHTA and CDR2 is FQGNSA. This CDR3 is CASSFFSGYTDTQYF. In DNA, the CDR3 is TGTGCCAGCAGCTTCTTTAGCGGCTACACAGATACGCAGTATTTT.

V and J are TRBV12-3 or TRBV12-4 and TRBJ1-1; D call uncertain. The CDR3 runs 12 residues. Between the trimmed V and J ends, which lost 7 bases and 6 bases, there was a span of 12 bases. The CDR3 is CASTMGWAEAFF. CDR3 coding DNA: TGTGCCAGCACTATGGGTTGGGCTGAAGCTTTCTTT.

The V and J genes are TRBV5-1 and TRBJ2-3; 11 nucleotides align to TRBD2. V shed 2 bases, J shed 9 bases, and the junction held 11 bases outside the gene matches. This CDR3 is 16 amino acids long. In germline, CDR1 is SGHRS, CDR2 YFSETQ. The CDR3: CASSLRLAGPGRTQYF. The CDR3 region has the DNA TGCGCCAGCAGCTTAAGACTAGCGGGACCGGGGAGGACGCAGTATTTT.

This clonotype appeared many times. This chain connects TRBV6-5 to TRBJ2-3; unclear D gene. In germline, CDR1 is MNHEY, CDR2 SVGAGI. V lost 3 bases, J lost 5 bases, and 9 bases lay in between. This CDR3 is built from 13 residues. The chain's CDR3 is CASSYNSGDTQYF. In DNA, the CDR3 is TGTGCCAGCAGTTATAATTCTGGAGATACGCAGTATTTT.